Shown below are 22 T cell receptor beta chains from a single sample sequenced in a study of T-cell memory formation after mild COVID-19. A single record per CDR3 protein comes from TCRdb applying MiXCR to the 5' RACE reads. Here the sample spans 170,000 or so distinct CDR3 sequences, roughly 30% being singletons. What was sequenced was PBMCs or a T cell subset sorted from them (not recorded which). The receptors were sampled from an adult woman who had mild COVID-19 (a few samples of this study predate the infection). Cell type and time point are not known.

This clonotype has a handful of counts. Written as DNA, the CDR3 is TGTGCCAGCAGCCCGCAGACAGGAAGAGCTATAGCGTATGGCTACACCTTC. Encoded protein: CASSPQTGRAIAYGYTF. The genes are TRBV7-2 and TRBJ1-2, with a tentative D call TRBD1 (6 bases). Trimming left V 5 bases short and J 5 bases short, with 24 bases between. The CDR3 covers 17 residues. Germline CDR1 SGHTA, CDR2 FQGNSA.

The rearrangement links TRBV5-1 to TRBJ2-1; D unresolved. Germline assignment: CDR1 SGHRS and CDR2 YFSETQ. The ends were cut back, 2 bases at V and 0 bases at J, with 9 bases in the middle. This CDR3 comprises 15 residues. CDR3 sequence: CASSFDVSSYNEQFF. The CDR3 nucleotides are TGCGCCAGCAGCTTCGACGTGAGCTCCTACAATGAGCAGTTCTTC. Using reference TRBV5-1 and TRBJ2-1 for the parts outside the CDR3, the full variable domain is KAGVTQTPRYLIKTRGQQVTLSCSPISGHRSVSWYQQTPGQGLQFLFEYFSETQRNKGNFPGRFSGRQFSNSRSEMNVSTLELGDSALYLCASSFDVSSYNEQFFGPGTRLTVL.

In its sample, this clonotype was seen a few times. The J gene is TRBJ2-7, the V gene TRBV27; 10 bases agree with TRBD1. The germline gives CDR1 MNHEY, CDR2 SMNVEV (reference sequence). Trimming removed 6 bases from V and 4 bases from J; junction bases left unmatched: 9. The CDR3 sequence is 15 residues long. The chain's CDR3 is CASSPRQGARYEQYF. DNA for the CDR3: TGTGCCAGCAGCCCCCGACAGGGGGCGAGGTACGAGCAGTACTTC.

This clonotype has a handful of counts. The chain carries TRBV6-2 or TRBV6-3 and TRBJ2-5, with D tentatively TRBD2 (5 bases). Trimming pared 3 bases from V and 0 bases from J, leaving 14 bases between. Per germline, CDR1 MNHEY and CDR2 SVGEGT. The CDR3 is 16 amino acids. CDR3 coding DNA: TGTGCCAGCAGTTATCCCAGCGGAGTCCACCAAGAGACCCAGTACTTC. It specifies CASSYPSGVHQETQYF.

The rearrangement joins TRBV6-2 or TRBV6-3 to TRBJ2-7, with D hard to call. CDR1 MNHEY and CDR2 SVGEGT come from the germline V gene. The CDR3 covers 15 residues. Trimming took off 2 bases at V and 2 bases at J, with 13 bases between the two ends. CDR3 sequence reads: CASSYHSLKPYEQYF. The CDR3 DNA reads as TGTGCCAGCAGTTACCACAGTTTAAAGCCCTACGAGCAGTACTTC.

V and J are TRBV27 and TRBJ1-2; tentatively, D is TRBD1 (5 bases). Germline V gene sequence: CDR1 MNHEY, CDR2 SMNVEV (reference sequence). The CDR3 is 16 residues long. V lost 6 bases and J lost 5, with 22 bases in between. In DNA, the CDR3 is TGTGCCAGCAGGTTCCCCAGGTTGGGGCGGGGATATGGCTACACCTTC. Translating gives CASRFPRLGRGYGYTF.

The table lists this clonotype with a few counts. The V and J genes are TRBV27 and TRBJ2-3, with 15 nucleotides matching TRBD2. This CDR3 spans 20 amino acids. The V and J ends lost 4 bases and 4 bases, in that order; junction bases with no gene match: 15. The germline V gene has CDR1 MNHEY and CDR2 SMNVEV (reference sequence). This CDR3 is CASSSQLGLAGGYSPDTQYF. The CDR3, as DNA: TGTGCCAGCAGTTCCCAACTGGGACTAGCGGGAGGTTACTCGCCAGATACGCAGTATTTT.

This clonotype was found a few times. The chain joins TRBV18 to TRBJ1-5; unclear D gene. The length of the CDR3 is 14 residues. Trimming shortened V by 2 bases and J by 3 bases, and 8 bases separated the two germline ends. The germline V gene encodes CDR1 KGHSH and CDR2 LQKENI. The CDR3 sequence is CASSPEWNNQPQHF. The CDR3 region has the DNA TGTGCCAGCTCACCAGAATGGAACAATCAGCCCCAGCATTTT.

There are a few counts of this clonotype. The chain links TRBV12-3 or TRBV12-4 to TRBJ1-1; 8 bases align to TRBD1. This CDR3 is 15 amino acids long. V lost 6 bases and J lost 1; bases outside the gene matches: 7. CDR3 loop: CASSSTQGGNTEAFF. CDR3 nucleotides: TGTGCCAGCAGCTCCACACAGGGGGGGAACACTGAAGCTTTCTTT.

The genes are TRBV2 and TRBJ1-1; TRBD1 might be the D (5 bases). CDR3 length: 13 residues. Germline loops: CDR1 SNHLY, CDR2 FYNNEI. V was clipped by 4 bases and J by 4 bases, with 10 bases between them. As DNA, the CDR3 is TGTGCCAGCAGTGGGGAGAGGGGCACTGAAGCTTTCTTT. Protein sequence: CASSGERGTEAFF.

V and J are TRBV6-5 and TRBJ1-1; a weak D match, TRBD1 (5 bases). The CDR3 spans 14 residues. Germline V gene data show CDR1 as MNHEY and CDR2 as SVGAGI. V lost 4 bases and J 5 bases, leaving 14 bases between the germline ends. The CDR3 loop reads CASSWGSEITEAFF. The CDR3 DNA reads TGTGCCAGCAGTTGGGGCTCTGAGATAACTGAAGCTTTCTTT.

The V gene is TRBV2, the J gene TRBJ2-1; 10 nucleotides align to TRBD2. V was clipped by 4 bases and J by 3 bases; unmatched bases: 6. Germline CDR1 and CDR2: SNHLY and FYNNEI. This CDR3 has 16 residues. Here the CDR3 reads CASSVSGGALYNEQFF. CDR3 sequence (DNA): TGTGCCAGCAGTGTCAGCGGGGGGGCCCTCTACAATGAGCAGTTCTTC.

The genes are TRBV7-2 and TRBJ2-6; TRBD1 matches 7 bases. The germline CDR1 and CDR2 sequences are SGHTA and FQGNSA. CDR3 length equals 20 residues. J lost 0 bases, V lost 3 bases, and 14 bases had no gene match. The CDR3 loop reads CASSFRIGGVPSSGANVLTF. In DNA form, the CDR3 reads TGTGCCAGCAGCTTTCGGATAGGGGGCGTACCGTCCTCTGGGGCCAACGTCCTGACTTTC.

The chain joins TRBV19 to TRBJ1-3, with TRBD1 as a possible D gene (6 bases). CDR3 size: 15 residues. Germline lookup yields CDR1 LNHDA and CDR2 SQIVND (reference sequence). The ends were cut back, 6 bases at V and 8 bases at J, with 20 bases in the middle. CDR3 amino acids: CASSFAGQRADTIYF. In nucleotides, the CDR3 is TGTGCCAGTAGCTTTGCCGGACAGAGGGCGGACACCATATATTTT.

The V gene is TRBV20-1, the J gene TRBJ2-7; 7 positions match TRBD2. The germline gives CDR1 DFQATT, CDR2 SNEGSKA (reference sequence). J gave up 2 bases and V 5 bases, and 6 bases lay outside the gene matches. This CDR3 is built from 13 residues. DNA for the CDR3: TGCAGTGCTCCTCGGGGAGGGGCCTACGAGCAGTACTTC. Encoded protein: CSAPRGGAYEQYF.

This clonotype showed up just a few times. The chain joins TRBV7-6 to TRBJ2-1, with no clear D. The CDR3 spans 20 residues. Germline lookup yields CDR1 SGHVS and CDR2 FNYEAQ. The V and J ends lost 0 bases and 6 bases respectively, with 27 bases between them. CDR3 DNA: TGTGCCAGCAGCTTAGCTACGATATCCGTGACACAAGGTTTCGGCAATGAGCAGTTCTTC. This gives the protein CASSLATISVTQGFGNEQFF.

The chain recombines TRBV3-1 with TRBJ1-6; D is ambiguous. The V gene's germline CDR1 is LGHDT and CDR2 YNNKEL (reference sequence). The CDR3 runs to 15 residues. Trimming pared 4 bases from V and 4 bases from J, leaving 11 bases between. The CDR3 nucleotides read TGTGCCAGCAGCCCATGGACCGGGTATAATTCACCCCTCCACTTT. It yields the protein CASSPWTGYNSPLHF.

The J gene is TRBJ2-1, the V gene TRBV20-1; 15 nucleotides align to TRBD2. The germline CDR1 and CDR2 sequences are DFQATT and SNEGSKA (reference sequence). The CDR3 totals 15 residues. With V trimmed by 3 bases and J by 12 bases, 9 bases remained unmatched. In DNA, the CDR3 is TGCAGTGCTAGGCCCTCGGGACTAGCGGGAGGTTCGCAGTTCTTC. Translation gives CSARPSGLAGGSQFF.

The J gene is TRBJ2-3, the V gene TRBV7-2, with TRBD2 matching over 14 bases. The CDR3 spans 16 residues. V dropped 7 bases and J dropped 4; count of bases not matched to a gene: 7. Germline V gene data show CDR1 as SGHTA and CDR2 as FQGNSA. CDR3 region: CASTVTSGRASDTQYF. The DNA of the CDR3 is TGTGCCAGCACCGTGACTAGCGGGAGGGCCTCAGATACGCAGTATTTT.

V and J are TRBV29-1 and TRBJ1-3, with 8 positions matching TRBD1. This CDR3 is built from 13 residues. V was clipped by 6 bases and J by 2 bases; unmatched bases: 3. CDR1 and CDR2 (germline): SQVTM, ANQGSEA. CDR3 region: CSVLQGAGNTIYF. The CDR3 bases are TGCAGCGTGTTACAGGGGGCTGGAAACACCATATATTTT.

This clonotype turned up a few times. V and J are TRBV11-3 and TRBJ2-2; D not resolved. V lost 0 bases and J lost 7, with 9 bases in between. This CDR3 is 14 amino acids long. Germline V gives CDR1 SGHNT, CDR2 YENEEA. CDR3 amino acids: CASSLDIQFGELFF. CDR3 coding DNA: TGTGCCAGCAGCTTAGATATCCAGTTCGGGGAGCTGTTTTTT.

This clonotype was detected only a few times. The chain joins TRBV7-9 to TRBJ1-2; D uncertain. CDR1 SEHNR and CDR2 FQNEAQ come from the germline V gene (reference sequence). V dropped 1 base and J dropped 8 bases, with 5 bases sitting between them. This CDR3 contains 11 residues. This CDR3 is CASSLDLGYTF. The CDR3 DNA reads TGTGCCAGCAGCTTAGACCTGGGCTACACCTTC. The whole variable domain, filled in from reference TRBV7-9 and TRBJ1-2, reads DTGVSQNPRHKITKRGQNVTFRCDPISEHNRLYWYRQTLGQGPEFLTYFQNEAQLEKSRLLSDRFSAERPKGSFSTLEIQRTEQGDSAMYLCASSLDLGYTFGSGTRLTVV.